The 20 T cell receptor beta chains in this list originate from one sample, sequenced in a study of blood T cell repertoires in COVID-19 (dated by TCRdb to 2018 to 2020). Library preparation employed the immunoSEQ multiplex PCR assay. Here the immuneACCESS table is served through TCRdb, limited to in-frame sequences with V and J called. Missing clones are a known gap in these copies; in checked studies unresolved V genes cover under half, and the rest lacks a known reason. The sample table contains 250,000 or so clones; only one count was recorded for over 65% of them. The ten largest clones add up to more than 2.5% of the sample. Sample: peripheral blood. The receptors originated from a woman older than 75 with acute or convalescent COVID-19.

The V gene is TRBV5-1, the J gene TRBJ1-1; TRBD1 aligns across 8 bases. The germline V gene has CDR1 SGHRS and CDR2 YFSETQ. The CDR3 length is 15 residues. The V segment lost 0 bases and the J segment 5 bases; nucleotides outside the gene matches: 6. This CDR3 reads CASSLATGVGTEAFF. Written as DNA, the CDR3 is TGCGCCAGCAGCTTGGCGACAGGGGTCGGTACTGAAGCTTTCTTT.

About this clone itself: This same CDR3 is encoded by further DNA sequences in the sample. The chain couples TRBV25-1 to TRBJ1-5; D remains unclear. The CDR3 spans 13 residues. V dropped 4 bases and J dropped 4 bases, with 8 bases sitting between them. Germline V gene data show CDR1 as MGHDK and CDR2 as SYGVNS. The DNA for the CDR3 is TGTGCCAGCAGTGGGACGGGAAATCAGCCCCAGCATTTT. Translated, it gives CASSGTGNQPQHF.

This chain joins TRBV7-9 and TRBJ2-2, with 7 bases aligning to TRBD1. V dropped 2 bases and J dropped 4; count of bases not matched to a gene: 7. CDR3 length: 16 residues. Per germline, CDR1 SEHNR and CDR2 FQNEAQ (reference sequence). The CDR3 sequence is CASSLRKTGFTGELFF. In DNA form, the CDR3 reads TGTGCCAGCAGCTTACGGAAGACAGGGTTCACCGGGGAGCTGTTTTTT.

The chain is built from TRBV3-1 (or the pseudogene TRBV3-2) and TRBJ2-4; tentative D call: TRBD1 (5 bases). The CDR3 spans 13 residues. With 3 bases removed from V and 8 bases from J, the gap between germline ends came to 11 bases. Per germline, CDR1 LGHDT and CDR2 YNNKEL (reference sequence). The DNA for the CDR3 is TGTGCCAGCAGCCAGCGACCAGGGTACATTCAGTACTTC. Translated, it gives CASSQRPGYIQYF.

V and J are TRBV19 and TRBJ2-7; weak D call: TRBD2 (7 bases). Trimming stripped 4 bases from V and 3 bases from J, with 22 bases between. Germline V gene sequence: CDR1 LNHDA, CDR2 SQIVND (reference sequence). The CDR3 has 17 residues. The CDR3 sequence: CASSTLTLAEGGYEQYF. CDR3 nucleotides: TGTGCCAGTAGTACACTTACCCTAGCGGAGGGGGGCTACGAGCAGTACTTC.

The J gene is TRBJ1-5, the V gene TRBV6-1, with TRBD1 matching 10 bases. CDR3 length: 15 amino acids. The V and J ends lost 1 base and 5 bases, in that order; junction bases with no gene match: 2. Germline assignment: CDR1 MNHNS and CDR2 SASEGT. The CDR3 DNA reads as TGTGCCAGCAGTGAAGGACAGGGGGCGGATCAGCCCCAGCATTTT. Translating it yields CASSEGQGADQPQHF.

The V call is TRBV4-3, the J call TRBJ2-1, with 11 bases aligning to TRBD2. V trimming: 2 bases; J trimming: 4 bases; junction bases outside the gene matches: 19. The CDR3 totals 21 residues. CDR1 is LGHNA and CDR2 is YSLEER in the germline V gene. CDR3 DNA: TGCGCCAGCAGCCAACGATTCCCCTCCATAGCGGGGGGGGCTTCTTACAATGAGCAGTTCTTC. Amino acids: CASSQRFPSIAGGASYNEQFF.

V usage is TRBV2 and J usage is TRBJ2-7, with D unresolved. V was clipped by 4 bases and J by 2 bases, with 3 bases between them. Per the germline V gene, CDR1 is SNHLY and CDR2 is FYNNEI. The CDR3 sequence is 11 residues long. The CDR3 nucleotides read TGTGCCAGCAGTGCTGCCTACGAGCAGTACTTC. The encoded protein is CASSAAYEQYF.

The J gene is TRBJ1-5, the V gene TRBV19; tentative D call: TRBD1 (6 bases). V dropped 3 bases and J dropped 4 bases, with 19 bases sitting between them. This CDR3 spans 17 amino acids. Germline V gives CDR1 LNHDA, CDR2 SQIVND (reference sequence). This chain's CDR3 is CASSIQGGGNRNQPQHF. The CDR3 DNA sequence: TGTGCCAGTAGTATCCAAGGGGGGGGGAATAGGAATCAGCCCCAGCATTTT.

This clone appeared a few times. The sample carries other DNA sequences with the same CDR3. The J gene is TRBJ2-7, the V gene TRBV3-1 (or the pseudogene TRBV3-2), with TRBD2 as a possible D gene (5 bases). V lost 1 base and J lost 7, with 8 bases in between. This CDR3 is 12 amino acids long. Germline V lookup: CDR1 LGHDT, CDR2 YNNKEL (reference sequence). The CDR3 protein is CASSQVSGEQYF. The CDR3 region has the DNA TGTGCCAGCAGCCAAGTCTCGGGAGAGCAGTACTTC.

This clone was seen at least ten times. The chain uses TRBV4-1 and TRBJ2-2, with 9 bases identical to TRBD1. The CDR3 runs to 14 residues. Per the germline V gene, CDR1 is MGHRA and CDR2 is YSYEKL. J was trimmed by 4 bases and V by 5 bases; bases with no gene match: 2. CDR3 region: CASSTTGGTGELFF. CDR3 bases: TGCGCCAGCAGCACGACAGGGGGCACCGGGGAGCTGTTTTTT.

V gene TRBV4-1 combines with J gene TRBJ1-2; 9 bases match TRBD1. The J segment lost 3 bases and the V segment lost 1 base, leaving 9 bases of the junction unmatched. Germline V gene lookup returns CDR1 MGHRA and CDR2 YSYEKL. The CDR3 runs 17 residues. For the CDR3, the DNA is TGCGCCAGCAGCCAAGGAAGGGGGGACAGGGATTACTATGGCTACACCTTC. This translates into CASSQGRGDRDYYGYTF.

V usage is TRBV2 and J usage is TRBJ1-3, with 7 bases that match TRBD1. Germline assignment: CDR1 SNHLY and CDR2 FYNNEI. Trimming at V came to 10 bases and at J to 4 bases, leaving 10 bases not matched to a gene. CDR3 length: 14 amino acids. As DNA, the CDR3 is TGTGCCAAGACAGGGTTAAAAAGAGGAAACACCATATATTTT. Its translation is CAKTGLKRGNTIYF.

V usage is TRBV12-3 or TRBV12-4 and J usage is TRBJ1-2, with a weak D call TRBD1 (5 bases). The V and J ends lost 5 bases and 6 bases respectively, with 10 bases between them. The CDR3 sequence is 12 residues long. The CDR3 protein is CASSRTRDGYTF. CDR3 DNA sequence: TGTGCCAGCAGTAGGACAAGGGATGGCTACACCTTC.

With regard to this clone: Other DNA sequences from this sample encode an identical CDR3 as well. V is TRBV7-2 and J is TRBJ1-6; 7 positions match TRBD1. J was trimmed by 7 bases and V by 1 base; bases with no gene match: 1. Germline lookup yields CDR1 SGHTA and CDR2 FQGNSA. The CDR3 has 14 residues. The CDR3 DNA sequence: TGTGCCAGCAGCTTAGACAGGGGAAATTCACCCCTCCACTTT. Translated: CASSLDRGNSPLHF.

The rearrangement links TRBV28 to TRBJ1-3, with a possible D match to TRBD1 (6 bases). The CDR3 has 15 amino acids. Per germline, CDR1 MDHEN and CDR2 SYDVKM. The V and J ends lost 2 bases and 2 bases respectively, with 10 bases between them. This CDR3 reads CASSLNGQTGNTIYF. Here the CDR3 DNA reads TGTGCCAGCAGTTTAAACGGACAGACTGGAAACACCATATATTTT.

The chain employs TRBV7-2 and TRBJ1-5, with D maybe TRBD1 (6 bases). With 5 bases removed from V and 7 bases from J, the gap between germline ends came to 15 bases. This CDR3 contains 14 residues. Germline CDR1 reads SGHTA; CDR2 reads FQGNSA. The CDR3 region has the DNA TGTGCCAGCAGCACTGGACAGCCTGGACAGCCCCAGCATTTT. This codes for CASSTGQPGQPQHF.

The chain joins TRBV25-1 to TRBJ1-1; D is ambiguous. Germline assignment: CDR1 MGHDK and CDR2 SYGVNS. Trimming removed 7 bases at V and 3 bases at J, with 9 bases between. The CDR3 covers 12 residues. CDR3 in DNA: TGTGCCAGCAATAGCTTGGACACTGAAGCTTTCTTT. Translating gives CASNSLDTEAFF.

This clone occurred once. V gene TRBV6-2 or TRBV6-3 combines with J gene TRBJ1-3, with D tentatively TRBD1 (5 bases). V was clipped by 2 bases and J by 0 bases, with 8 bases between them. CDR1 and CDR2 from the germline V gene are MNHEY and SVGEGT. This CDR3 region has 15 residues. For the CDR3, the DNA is TGTGCCAGCAGTTACCAGGGATTCTCTGGAAACACCATATATTTT. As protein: CASSYQGFSGNTIYF.

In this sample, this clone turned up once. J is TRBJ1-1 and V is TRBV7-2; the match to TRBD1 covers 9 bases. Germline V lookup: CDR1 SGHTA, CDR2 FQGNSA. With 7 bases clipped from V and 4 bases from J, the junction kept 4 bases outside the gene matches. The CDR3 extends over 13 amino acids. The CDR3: CASITGGGTEAFF. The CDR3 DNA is TGTGCCAGCATTACAGGGGGCGGCACTGAAGCTTTCTTT.